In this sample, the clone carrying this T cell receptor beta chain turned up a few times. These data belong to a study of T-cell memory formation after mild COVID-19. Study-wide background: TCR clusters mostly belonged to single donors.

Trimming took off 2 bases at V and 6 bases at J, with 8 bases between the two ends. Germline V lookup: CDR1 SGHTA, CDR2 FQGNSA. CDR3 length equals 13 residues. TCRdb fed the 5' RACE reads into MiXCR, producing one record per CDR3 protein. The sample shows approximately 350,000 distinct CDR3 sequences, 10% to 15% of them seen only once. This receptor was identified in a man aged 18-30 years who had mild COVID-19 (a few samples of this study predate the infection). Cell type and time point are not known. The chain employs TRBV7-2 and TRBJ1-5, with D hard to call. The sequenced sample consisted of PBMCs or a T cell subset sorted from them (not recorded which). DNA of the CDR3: TGTGCCAGCAGCTTATGGGTCGGTCAGCCCCAGCATTTT. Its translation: CASSLWVGQPQHF. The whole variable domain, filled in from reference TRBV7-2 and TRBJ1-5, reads GAGVSQSPSNKVTEKGKDVELRCDPISGHTALYWYRQSLGQGLEFLIYFQGNSAPDKSGLPSDRFSAERTGGSVSTLTIQRTQQEDSAVYLCASSLWVGQPQHFGDGTRLSIL.